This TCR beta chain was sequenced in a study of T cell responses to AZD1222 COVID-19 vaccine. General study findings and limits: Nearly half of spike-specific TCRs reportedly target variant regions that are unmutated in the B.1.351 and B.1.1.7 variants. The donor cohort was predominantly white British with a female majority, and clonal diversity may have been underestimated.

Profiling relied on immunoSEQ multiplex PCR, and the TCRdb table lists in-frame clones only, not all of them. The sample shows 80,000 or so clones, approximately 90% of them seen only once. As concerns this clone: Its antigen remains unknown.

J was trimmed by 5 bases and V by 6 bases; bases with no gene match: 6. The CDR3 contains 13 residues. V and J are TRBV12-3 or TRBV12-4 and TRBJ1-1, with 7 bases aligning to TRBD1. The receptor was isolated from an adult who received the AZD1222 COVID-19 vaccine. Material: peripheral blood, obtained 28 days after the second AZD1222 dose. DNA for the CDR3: TGTGCCAGCAGAACCTCAGGGGGAACTGAAGCTTTCTTT. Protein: CASRTSGGTEAFF.